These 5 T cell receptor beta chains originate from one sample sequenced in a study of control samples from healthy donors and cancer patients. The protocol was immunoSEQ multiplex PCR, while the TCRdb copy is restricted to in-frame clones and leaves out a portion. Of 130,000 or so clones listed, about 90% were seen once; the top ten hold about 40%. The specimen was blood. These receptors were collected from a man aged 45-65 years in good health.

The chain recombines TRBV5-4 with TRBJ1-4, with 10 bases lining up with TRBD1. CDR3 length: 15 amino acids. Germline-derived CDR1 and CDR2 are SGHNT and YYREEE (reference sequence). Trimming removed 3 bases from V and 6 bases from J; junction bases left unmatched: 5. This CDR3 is CASSWGQGKDEKLFF. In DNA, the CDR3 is TGTGCCAGCAGCTGGGGACAGGGGAAGGATGAAAAACTGTTTTTT.

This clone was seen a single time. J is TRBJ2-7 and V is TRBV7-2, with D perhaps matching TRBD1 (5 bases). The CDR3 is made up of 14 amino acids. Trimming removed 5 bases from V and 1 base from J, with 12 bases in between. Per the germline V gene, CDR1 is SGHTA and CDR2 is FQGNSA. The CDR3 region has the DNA TGTGCCAGCAGCGTATGGACACGATCCTACGAGCAGTACTTC. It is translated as CASSVWTRSYEQYF. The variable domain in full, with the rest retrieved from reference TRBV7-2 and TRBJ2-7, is GAGVSQSPSNKVTEKGKDVELRCDPISGHTALYWYRQSLGQGLEFLIYFQGNSAPDKSGLPSDRFSAERTGGSVSTLTIQRTQQEDSAVYLCASSVWTRSYEQYFGPGTRLTVT.

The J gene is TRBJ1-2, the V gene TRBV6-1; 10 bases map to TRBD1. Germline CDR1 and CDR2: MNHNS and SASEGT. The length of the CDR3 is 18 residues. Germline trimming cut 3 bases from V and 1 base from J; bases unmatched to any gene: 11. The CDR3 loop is CASSELGDRGPLNYGYTF. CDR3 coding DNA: TGTGCCAGCAGTGAGTTGGGGGACAGGGGCCCTCTTAACTATGGCTACACCTTC.

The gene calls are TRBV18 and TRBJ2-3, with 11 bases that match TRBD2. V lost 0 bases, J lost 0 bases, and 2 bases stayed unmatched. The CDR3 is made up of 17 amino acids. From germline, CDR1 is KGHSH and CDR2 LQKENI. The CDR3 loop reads CASSPPTSGSSTDTQYF. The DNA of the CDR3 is TGTGCCAGCTCACCACCAACTAGCGGGAGTAGCACAGATACGCAGTATTTT.

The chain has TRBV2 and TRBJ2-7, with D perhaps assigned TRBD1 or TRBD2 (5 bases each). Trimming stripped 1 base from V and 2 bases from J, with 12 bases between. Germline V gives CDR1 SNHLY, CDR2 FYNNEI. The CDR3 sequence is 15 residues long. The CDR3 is CASSEDGTGAYEQYF. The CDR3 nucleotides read TGTGCCAGCAGTGAAGACGGGACGGGCGCCTACGAGCAGTACTTC.